One sample yielded the 17 T cell receptor beta chains listed below, sequenced in a study of CD8+ T cells in alopecia areata. Extraction and reverse transcription of RNA yielded cDNA as the sequencing template. Only in-frame clones appear in the TCRdb table, and some are missing; sequencing was by immunoSEQ multiplex PCR. The table includes roughly 76,000 clones, 29% detected once. Treatment given: oral pan-JAK inhibitor, 5-10 mg twice daily. The sample was CD8+ T cells sorted from blood, taken at week 4, from a patient treated with tofacitinib. The receptors come from a human donor with alopecia areata.

The chain is built from TRBV29-1 and TRBJ2-1; no reliable D call. The length of the CDR3 is 10 residues. V was cut by 5 bases and J by 8 bases, with 7 bases left in between. Germline-derived CDR1 and CDR2 are SQVTM and ANQGSEA. The CDR3 loop reads CSVMEHEQFF. The CDR3 DNA sequence: TGCAGCGTTATGGAGCATGAGCAGTTCTTC.

This sequence joins TRBV7-9 and TRBJ2-7; perhaps TRBD2 as D (5 bases). V lost 5 bases and J 2 bases, leaving 19 bases between the germline ends. Germline V lookup: CDR1 SEHNR, CDR2 FQNEAQ (reference sequence). The CDR3 runs 16 residues. As DNA, the CDR3 is TGTGCCAGCAGCCTTCCCTCGGGAAGGAACCCCTACGAGCAGTACTTC. Encoded protein: CASSLPSGRNPYEQYF.

CDR3 protein: CSVRDRANYGYTF. The CDR3 DNA is TGCAGCGTTCGGGACAGGGCTAACTATGGCTACACCTTC. The J gene is TRBJ1-2, the V gene TRBV29-1; 9 bases match TRBD1. This CDR3 comprises 13 residues. CDR1 and CDR2 from the germline V gene are SQVTM and ANQGSEA. With V trimmed by 5 bases and J by 0 bases, 1 base remained unmatched.

The V and J genes are TRBV9 and TRBJ2-1; either TRBD1 or TRBD2 may fit D (5 bases each). V shed 0 bases and J shed 8 bases, with 15 bases lying between them. The CDR3 length is 15 residues. CDR1 and CDR2 (germline): SGDLS, YYNGEE. CDR3: CASSVAGPAVDEQFF. The CDR3 DNA reads TGTGCCAGCAGCGTAGCGGGACCCGCCGTAGATGAGCAGTTCTTC.

V and J are TRBV11-2 and TRBJ2-7; D is undetermined. The germline V gene encodes CDR1 SGHAT and CDR2 FQNNGV. This CDR3 contains 14 residues. V lost 1 base, J lost 7 bases, and 14 bases lay in between. The CDR3: CASSLGGISWEQYF. DNA for the CDR3: TGTGCCAGCAGCTTAGGAGGCATATCCTGGGAGCAGTACTTC.

V is TRBV27 and J is TRBJ1-1; D gene unclear. Germline V CDR1 and CDR2: MNHEY, SMNVEV (reference sequence). The V end was cut by 2 bases, the J end by 1 base, with 5 bases between. This CDR3 region has 13 residues. As DNA, the CDR3 is TGTGCCAGCAGTTTACAAGAGAACACTGAAGCTTTCTTT. Translating gives CASSLQENTEAFF.

The CDR3 coding sequence is TGCAGCGTTTTGGGGAACCACTACGAGCAGTACTTC. Its protein is CSVLGNHYEQYF. The J gene is TRBJ2-7, the V gene TRBV29-1; D unresolved. The CDR3 spans 12 residues. Germline V gives CDR1 SQVTM, CDR2 ANQGSEA. The V end lost 5 bases, the J end lost 3 bases, and 11 bases lay between the germline ends.

This clone was counted only a few times. The V gene is TRBV7-9, the J gene TRBJ2-7; D ambiguous. This CDR3 region has 13 residues. The germline V gene encodes CDR1 SEHNR and CDR2 FQNEAQ (reference sequence). With 3 bases removed from V and 4 bases from J, the gap between germline ends came to 10 bases. The DNA for the CDR3 is TGTGCCAGCAGCTTCCTACCCGGTTACGAGCAGTACTTC. It encodes CASSFLPGYEQYF.

The chain has TRBV9 and TRBJ1-2; no reliable D call. The CDR3 is 11 residues long. Germline V lookup: CDR1 SGDLS, CDR2 YYNGEE. V was cut by 3 bases and J by 6 bases, with 6 bases left in between. DNA for the CDR3: TGTGCCAGCAGCGCCAGAGATGGCTACACCTTC. It translates to CASSARDGYTF.

This clone has only a few counts. This rearrangement joins TRBV30 to TRBJ2-7; D possibly matches TRBD1 or TRBD2 (5 bases each). Germline-derived CDR1 and CDR2 are GTSNPN and SVGIG (reference sequence). V dropped 2 bases and J dropped 7 bases, with 9 bases sitting between them. CDR3 length: 11 amino acids. The CDR3 reads CAWSLGDEQYF. The CDR3 bases are TGTGCCTGGAGTCTGGGGGATGAGCAGTACTTC.

V usage is TRBV9 and J usage is TRBJ2-1, with TRBD2 identical over 9 bases. The CDR3 is 14 amino acids. J lost 2 bases, V lost 8 bases, and 5 bases had no gene match. Germline assignment: CDR1 SGDLS and CDR2 YYNGEE. This CDR3 is CASRGRGPYNEQFF. The CDR3 coding sequence is TGTGCCAGTCGCGGGAGGGGCCCCTACAATGAGCAGTTCTTC. The full variable domain, in which reference TRBV9 and TRBJ2-1 provide the parts outside the CDR3, is DSGVTQTPKHLITATGQRVTLRCSPRSGDLSVYWYQQSLDQGLQFLIQYYNGEERAKGNILERFSAQQFPDLHSELNLSSLELGDSALYFCASRGRGPYNEQFFGPGTRLTVL.

This clone has a handful of counts. The chain uses TRBV29-1 and TRBJ1-5; D uncertain. Germline V gene data show CDR1 as SQVTM and CDR2 as ANQGSEA. The V and J ends lost 0 bases and 1 base respectively, with 10 bases between them. This CDR3 is built from 15 residues. CDR3 residues: CSVEDKERSNQPQHF. CDR3 DNA sequence: TGCAGCGTTGAAGATAAGGAGAGAAGCAATCAGCCCCAGCATTTT.

This clone was seen a few times. V and J are TRBV5-4 and TRBJ2-7; 9 bases fit TRBD2. Losses at the gene ends were 0 bases for V and 7 bases for J; bases not matched to a gene: 8. The CDR3 is 15 residues long. The germline V gene encodes CDR1 SGHNT and CDR2 YYREEE (reference sequence). In nucleotides, the CDR3 is TGTGCCAGCAGCTTGGTCGGGGCTACTAGCGGGGAGCAGTACTTC. Its translation: CASSLVGATSGEQYF.

This clone was seen a handful of times. The chain carries TRBV29-1 and TRBJ1-2; D may be TRBD1 (5 bases). Germline CDR1 reads SQVTM; CDR2 reads ANQGSEA. Trimming pared 6 bases from V and 3 bases from J, leaving 14 bases between. This CDR3 region has 13 residues. The CDR3 bases are TGCAGCGTAACCGGGACCGCCGACTATGGCTACACCTTC. Encoded protein: CSVTGTADYGYTF.

This rearrangement joins TRBV6-4 to TRBJ2-3; 8 positions match TRBD2. CDR3 size: 15 residues. V was clipped by 6 bases and J by 5 bases; unmatched bases: 10. Germline CDR1 and CDR2: MRHNA and SNTAGT. The CDR3 DNA reads as TGTGCCAGCAGCGAGGTCAGCGGGAGTCGAGATACGCAGTATTTT. Translated, it gives CASSEVSGSRDTQYF.

The chain uses TRBV5-4 and TRBJ1-2; weak D call: TRBD1 (5 bases). The CDR3 runs to 15 residues. V was clipped by 0 bases and J by 4 bases, with 13 bases between them. The V gene's germline CDR1 is SGHNT and CDR2 YYREEE (reference sequence). In DNA, the CDR3 is TGTGCCAGCAGCTTGGCCGGGGGACGGTTCTATGGCTACACCTTC. Encoded protein: CASSLAGGRFYGYTF.

The gene calls are TRBV30 and TRBJ2-5; TRBD1 matches at 7 bases. Trimming cost V 4 bases and J 1 base; bases outside gene matches: 6. The CDR3 loop spans 14 amino acids. Germline CDR1 and CDR2: GTSNPN and SVGIG (reference sequence). The CDR3 sequence is CAWKVTGTQETQYF. As DNA, the CDR3 is TGTGCCTGGAAGGTGACAGGGACCCAAGAGACCCAGTACTTC.